The 16 T cell receptor beta chains below all came from one sample that was sequenced in a study of control samples from healthy donors and cancer patients. Sequencing used immunoSEQ multiplex PCR; TCRdb keeps in-frame clones, though not all of them. The sample includes about 52,000 clones, 95% of them seen just once. The sequenced sample was blood. These TCRs come from a young man in good health.

This chain connects TRBV5-1 to TRBJ2-3, with 8 nucleotides matching TRBD1. J was trimmed by 4 bases and V by 3 bases; bases with no gene match: 4. Looked up from germline, CDR1 is SGHRS and CDR2 is YFSETQ. This CDR3 has 14 residues. The chain's CDR3 is CASSYGQGPDTQYF. For the CDR3, the DNA is TGCGCCAGCAGCTACGGACAGGGTCCAGATACGCAGTATTTT.

V is TRBV7-9 and J is TRBJ1-6, with D tentatively TRBD1 (5 bases). Germline V gives CDR1 SEHNR, CDR2 FQNEAQ (reference sequence). Trimming removed 5 bases at V and 8 bases at J, with 13 bases between. The CDR3 consists of 14 residues. Here the CDR3 DNA reads TGTGCCAGCAGCGGTGCAGGGAAGGATTCACCCCTCCACTTT. Amino acids: CASSGAGKDSPLHF.

The V gene is TRBV29-1, the J gene TRBJ1-5; tentatively, D is TRBD1 (6 bases). The germline CDR1 and CDR2 sequences are SQVTM and ANQGSEA. V was shortened by 4 bases and J by 6 bases, with 10 bases between the two germline ends. The CDR3 contains 12 residues. CDR3 protein: CSVGGGAQPQHF. The CDR3 DNA reads TGCAGCGTTGGCGGGGGGGCTCAGCCCCAGCATTTT.

The chain uses TRBV27 and TRBJ2-7; D not resolved. CDR3 length equals 12 residues. Trimming removed 7 bases from V and 5 bases from J, with 12 bases in between. Germline V lookup: CDR1 MNHEY, CDR2 SMNVEV (reference sequence). The CDR3 nucleotides read TGTGCCAGCATGGGTTGGGGAAACGAGCAGTACTTC. This gives the protein CASMGWGNEQYF.

The chain combines TRBV6-6 with TRBJ1-1; D uncertain. The germline CDR1 and CDR2 sequences are MNHNY and SVGAGI (reference sequence). V lost 5 bases to trimming and J lost 4 bases, with 17 bases between them. CDR3 length: 15 residues. The CDR3 spells CASSELQGFGTEAFF. Here the CDR3 DNA reads TGTGCCAGCAGTGAGCTCCAAGGTTTCGGCACTGAAGCTTTCTTT.

The V call is TRBV4-1, the J call TRBJ2-5; 9 bases fit TRBD1. The germline V gene has CDR1 MGHRA and CDR2 YSYEKL. The CDR3 is 14 amino acids. Trimming cost V 3 bases and J 5 bases; bases outside gene matches: 4. CDR3 sequence reads: CASSQGDRGETQYF. In nucleotides, the CDR3 is TGCGCCAGCAGCCAGGGCGACAGGGGGGAGACCCAGTACTTC.

The chain employs TRBV6-2 or TRBV6-3 and TRBJ1-2; D gene unclear. The CDR3 extends over 11 amino acids. Germline V gene data show CDR1 as MNHEY and CDR2 as SVGEGT. V gave up 6 bases and J gave up 8 bases, with 10 bases separating them. DNA for the CDR3: TGTGCCAGCAGCACCTCGTGGGGCTACACCTTC. Translated, it gives CASSTSWGYTF.

The chain carries TRBV6-2 or TRBV6-3 and TRBJ2-7; D unresolved. CDR3 size: 11 residues. The V end was cut by 5 bases, the J end by 2 bases, with 4 bases between. CDR1 MNHEY and CDR2 SVGEGT come from the germline V gene. The CDR3: CASSPAYEQYF. The CDR3 DNA reads TGTGCCAGCAGTCCCGCCTACGAGCAGTACTTC.

The chain recombines TRBV23-1 with TRBJ1-2; no clear D gene. TRBV23-1 is an open reading frame, and its role is uncertain. The CDR3 is 14 amino acids. Trimming left V 8 bases short and J 2 bases short, with 15 bases between. The CDR3 loop reads CASVPTDENYGYTF. As DNA, the CDR3 is TGCGCCAGCGTCCCCACTGACGAAAACTATGGCTACACCTTC.

The CDR3 DNA sequence: TGTGCCAGCAAACTAGGGGTTGGCTATGGCTACACCTTC. Amino acids: CASKLGVGYGYTF. This sequence joins TRBV28 and TRBJ1-2; perhaps TRBD1 as D (5 bases). The CDR3 has 13 amino acids. Trimming removed 7 bases from V and 4 bases from J, with 13 bases in between. CDR1 is MDHEN and CDR2 is SYDVKM in the germline V gene.

The chain carries TRBV19 and TRBJ2-7; TRBD2 matches 9 bases. Trimming took 4 bases from V and 3 from J; bases not matched to a gene: 4. The germline CDR1 and CDR2 sequences are LNHDA and SQIVND (reference sequence). CDR3 size: 14 residues. CDR3 sequence (DNA): TGTGCCAGTAGTAGTGCGGGGGGGGTCTACGAGCAGTACTTC. Translation: CASSSAGGVYEQYF.

The chain couples TRBV2 to TRBJ2-5, with 7 positions matching TRBD2. J gave up 6 bases and V 4 bases, and 5 bases lay outside the gene matches. Looked up from germline, CDR1 is SNHLY and CDR2 is FYNNEI. The CDR3 loop spans 13 amino acids. For the CDR3, the DNA is TGTGCCAGCAGTGGCGGGAGTACACAGACCCAGTACTTC. Translated: CASSGGSTQTQYF.

This sequence joins TRBV6-5 and TRBJ1-4; D remains unclear. The CDR3 totals 13 residues. Trimming took 5 bases from V and 0 from J, leaving 4 bases between them. Germline CDR1 MNHEY, CDR2 SVGAGI. CDR3 sequence: CASSPATNEKLFF. The CDR3 region has the DNA TGTGCCAGCAGTCCCGCAACTAATGAAAAACTGTTTTTT.

J is TRBJ2-2 and V is TRBV19; 12 bases align to TRBD1. The junction had 12 bases not matched to a gene; V was cut back by 6 bases and J by 4 bases. This CDR3 is 18 amino acids long. Germline loops: CDR1 LNHDA, CDR2 SQIVND (reference sequence). CDR3 sequence reads: CASRHNSGQGATTGELFF. The CDR3 bases are TGTGCCAGTAGGCATAACTCGGGACAGGGGGCGACCACCGGGGAGCTGTTTTTT.

The gene calls are TRBV7-8 and TRBJ2-3, with D hard to call. V shed 7 bases and J shed 5 bases, with 13 bases lying between them. In germline, CDR1 is SGHVS, CDR2 FQNEAQ. The length of the CDR3 is 13 residues. Here the CDR3 DNA reads TGTGCCAGCAACGATCGCCGAGAAGATACGCAGTATTTT. This encodes CASNDRREDTQYF.

The chain carries TRBV2 and TRBJ2-2; the D gene is possibly TRBD2 (5 bases). Germline V gene data show CDR1 as SNHLY and CDR2 as FYNNEI. Trimming removed 4 bases from V and 5 bases from J, with 8 bases in between. This CDR3 contains 13 residues. The CDR3: CASSGTGTGELFF. In DNA, the CDR3 is TGTGCCAGCAGTGGAACGGGGACCGGGGAGCTGTTTTTT. Variable domain in full (rest from reference TRBV2 and TRBJ2-2): EPEVTQTPSHQVTQMGQEVILRCVPISNHLYFYWYRQILGQKVEFLVSFYNNEISEKSEIFDDQFSVERPDGSNFTLKIRSTKLEDSAMYFCASSGTGTGELFFGEGSRLTVL.